The rows below give T cell receptor beta chains drawn from one sample of a study of regulatory T cells in long-lasting Graves disease. In TCRdb, the multiplex PCR reads were re-called with MiXCR into one record per CDR3 protein. The sample consists of about 560,000 distinct CDR3 sequences, roughly a sixth of them appearing once. These same records also appear under a second study, on T cells in Graves' hyperthyroidism and ophthalmopathy.

The input for sequencing was peripheral blood mononuclear cells (PBMCs), taken at new diagnosis, from a patient treated with antithyroid drugs. These receptors were collected from a man between 18 and 35 years old with Graves disease. Each CDR3 is given with its conserved first and last residue. A D gene is named only where the DNA matches it firmly. Rows give clone size only sometimes, using once, few, many, or a class for an expanded clone.

d_call clone_size j_call v_call cdr3_aa cdr3_nt
TRBD2 few TRBJ2-1 TRBV3-1 CASSPSGNPYNEQFF TGTGCCAGCAGCCCTAGCGGGAATCCCTACAATGAGCAGTTCTTC
- few TRBJ1-2 TRBV20-1 CSARARTAPLDYGYTF TGCAGTGCTAGAGCCCGGACAGCTCCCCTTGACTATGGCTACACCTTC
- - TRBJ2-5 TRBV6-2/TRBV6-3 CASRRTGTETQYF TGTGCCAGCCGCCGGACCGGGACTGAGACCCAGTACTTC
- many TRBJ2-3 TRBV28 CASRGVPDTQYF TGTGCCAGCAGGGGGGTGCCAGATACGCAGTATTTT
- many TRBJ2-3 TRBV5-1 CASSLERRAITDTQYF TGCGCCAGCAGCTTGGAGAGGCGGGCCATCACAGATACGCAGTATTTT
TRBD2 few TRBJ2-5 TRBV7-7 CASSLVGEGTQYF TGTGCTAGCAGCTTAGTAGGGGAGGGGACCCAGTACTTC
- many TRBJ2-7 TRBV10-2 CASRSQGGNEQYF TGCGCCAGCAGATCGCAAGGGGGGAACGAGCAGTACTTC
TRBD2 many TRBJ2-3 TRBV12-3/TRBV12-4 CATTPTGTSRTDTQYF TGTGCCACGACCCCTACCGGGACTAGCAGGACAGATACGCAGTATTTT
- - TRBJ1-1 TRBV9 CASSVQPRNTEAFF TGTGCCAGCAGCGTACAACCCAGGAACACTGAAGCTTTCTTT
- many TRBJ2-2 TRBV30 CAQSEVNTGELFF TGTGCCCAATCGGAGGTGAACACCGGGGAGCTGTTTTTT
TRBD1 many TRBJ2-7 TRBV28 CAAGDRGPYEQYF TGTGCTGCGGGGGACAGGGGGCCCTACGAGCAGTACTTC
- - TRBJ2-2 TRBV12-3/TRBV12-4 CASSITPSGTGELFF TGTGCCAGCAGCATAACCCCCTCTGGCACCGGGGAGCTGTTTTTT
- - TRBJ2-2 TRBV27 CASSLRQGDGELFF TGTGCCAGCAGTTTACGGCAGGGAGACGGGGAGCTGTTTTTT
TRBD1 few TRBJ1-4 TRBV7-9 CASSHRQGRGEKLFF TGTGCCAGCAGCCACCGACAGGGAAGAGGTGAAAAACTGTTTTTT
- - TRBJ2-2 TRBV4-1 CASSQATGSNTGELFF TGCGCCAGCAGCCAAGCTACAGGGAGTAACACCGGGGAGCTGTTTTTT
TRBD1 few TRBJ1-1 TRBV19 CASRPGQGSTEAFF TGTGCCAGTAGACCTGGACAGGGGAGCACTGAAGCTTTCTTT
- many TRBJ1-5 TRBV11-2 CASSNSPNQPQHF TGTGCCAGCAGCAACAGCCCGAATCAGCCCCAGCATTTT
TRBD2 - TRBJ2-1 TRBV5-4 CASSLPGLAGANEQFF TGTGCCAGCAGCTTACCGGGACTAGCGGGCGCCAATGAGCAGTTCTTC